The rows below give T cell receptor beta chains drawn from one sample of a study of T cell responses to AZD1222 COVID-19 vaccine. Sequencing was performed with immunoSEQ multiplex PCR; in TCRdb, only in-frame clones are kept and a portion is missing. The table shows 70,000 or so clones, with 80% to 90% occurring only once. Sample: peripheral blood, taken 28 days after the second AZD1222 dose. The receptors come from an adult who received the AZD1222 COVID-19 vaccine. CDR3s include the opening cysteine and the closing phenylalanine or tryptophan. Fields, in order: clone size, V gene, D gene, J gene, CDR3 DNA, CDR3 protein. The D gene is left open where the match is weak. The size entry is marked missing in some rows and otherwise reads once, few, many or a size class.

once	TRBV27	TRBD1	TRBJ2-3	TGTGCCAGCAGTTTATTAGGCTGGGGCAGGGGGCTTGGAGATACGCAGTATTTT	CASSLLGWGRGLGDTQYF
.	TRBV6-5	TRBD1	TRBJ1-3	TGTGCCAGCAGACAGGGGCTCTCTGGAAACACCATATATTTT	CASRQGLSGNTIYF
once	TRBV3-1/TRBV3-2	.	TRBJ1-2	TGTGCCAGCAGACCCGACACATCTTTTGGCTACACCTTC	CASRPDTSFGYTF
.	TRBV4-2	.	TRBJ1-1	TGTGCCAGCAGCCAGCATGGCCTGAGGATGAACACTGAAGCTTTCTTT	CASSQHGLRMNTEAFF
once	TRBV7-6	.	TRBJ1-3	TGTGCCAGCCCCATTAACCCCTCCTGTGACCCTGAGGTCAGAAACACCATATATTTT	CASPINPSCDPEVRNTIYF
.	TRBV4-3	TRBD2	TRBJ2-2	TGCGCCAGCAGCCAAGGGGGACTAGCGGGCGCAGAGCTGTTTTTT	CASSQGGLAGAELFF
.	TRBV5-5	.	TRBJ2-7	TGTGCCAGCAGCACGGACAGACAGAGGAGCTCCTACGAGCAGTACTTC	CASSTDRQRSSYEQYF
.	TRBV20-1	TRBD1	TRBJ1-4	TGCAGTGCTGGACAGGGTAAACTGTTTTTT	CSAGQGKLFF
.	TRBV7-2	.	TRBJ1-6	TGTGCCAGCAGCGAGGGTGAGAGTTCACCCCTCCACTTT	CASSEGESSPLHF
.	TRBV6-2/TRBV6-3	.	TRBJ1-2	TGTGCCAGCAGTTACGGTACAGGGTTTCTTGGCTACACCTTC	CASSYGTGFLGYTF
.	TRBV3-1/TRBV3-2	.	TRBJ1-2	TGTGCCAGCAGCCCCCTTTCATCTAACTATGGCTACACCTTC	CASSPLSSNYGYTF